This T cell receptor (beta chain) was recorded in a study of T cell responses to AZD1222 COVID-19 vaccine. The germline V gene encodes CDR1 SGHTA and CDR2 FQGTGA. The CDR3 loop spans 13 amino acids. V was pared by 0 bases and J by 3 bases, with 5 bases between. Measured with immunoSEQ multiplex PCR; TCRdb has only the in-frame clones, and not every one. The profile shows about 150,000 clones, about 93% of them singletons. The rearrangement joins TRBV7-3 to TRBJ1-1; the D is unclear. The sequencing here drew on peripheral blood, taken on day 0 of AZD1222 vaccination. The TCR comes from an adult in good health. The CDR3 coding sequence is TGTGCCAGCAGCTTAACGTCCGACACTGAAGCTTTCTTT. Translating it yields CASSLTSDTEAFF. Full variable domain (rest looked up from reference TRBV7-3 and TRBJ1-1): GAGVSQTPSNKVTEKGKYVELRCDPISGHTALYWYRQSLGQGPEFLIYFQGTGAADDSGLPNDRFFAVRPEGSVSTLKIQRTERGDSAVYLCASSLTSDTEAFFGQGTRLTVV.